What follows are 10 T cell receptor beta chains derived from one specimen sequenced in a study of blood T cells in healthy people across ages. Primers used in a second PCR of roughly 7 to 12 cycles were a sample-barcoded 5' primer and a J-beta primer mix. TCRdb called the 5' RACE reads again in MiXCR, with one record for every CDR3 protein. The data hold 550,000 to 750,000 distinct CDR3 sequences, with around 21% observed a single time. Sequenced sample: blood. The receptors shown here come from a man in his 70s in good health.

There are a few counts of this clonotype. J is TRBJ2-6 and V is TRBV12-3 or TRBV12-4; 8 bases are a match to TRBD1. The ends lost 7 bases at V and 3 bases at J; junction bases unmatched: 5. This CDR3 has 15 amino acids. The CDR3 loop reads CASNRGDGGANVLTF. The CDR3 DNA is TGTGCCAGCAACAGGGGGGACGGTGGGGCCAACGTCCTGACTTTC.

The genes are TRBV5-1 and TRBJ2-2, with a possible D match to TRBD1 (6 bases). CDR3 size: 16 residues. Germline V gene data show CDR1 as SGHRS and CDR2 as YFSETQ. The V end lost 0 bases, the J end lost 5 bases, and 14 bases lay between the germline ends. The CDR3 DNA reads TGCGCCAGCAGCTTGGATGGGGGCAGAATGACCGGGGAGCTGTTTTTT. This encodes CASSLDGGRMTGELFF. The entire variable domain, with the rest obtained from reference TRBV5-1 and TRBJ2-2, is as follows: KAGVTQTPRYLIKTRGQQVTLSCSPISGHRSVSWYQQTPGQGLQFLFEYFSETQRNKGNFPGRFSGRQFSNSRSEMNVSTLELGDSALYLCASSLDGGRMTGELFFGEGSRLTVL.

This clonotype has more than one count but fewer than ten. The chain combines TRBV20-1 with TRBJ2-3; the match to TRBD2 covers 8 bases. V dropped 1 base and J dropped 3; count of bases not matched to a gene: 9. The CDR3 sequence is 16 residues long. Germline V lookup: CDR1 DFQATT, CDR2 SNEGSKA (reference sequence). The CDR3 nucleotides are TGCAGTGCTAGAGTCCGGACTAGCAGGCGAACAGATACGCAGTATTTT. Translating it yields CSARVRTSRRTDTQYF.

The gene calls are TRBV12-3 or TRBV12-4 and TRBJ1-6; 9 bases are a match to TRBD1. V trimming: 2 bases; J trimming: 6 bases; junction bases outside the gene matches: 2. The length of the CDR3 is 15 residues. This CDR3 reads CASSLTGGGNSPLHF. The CDR3 DNA reads TGTGCCAGCAGTTTAACAGGGGGCGGTAATTCACCCCTCCACTTT.

This clonotype was counted only a few times. It is unclear where the CDR3 begins or ends on the DNA, so no DNA is shown, and the CDR3 is as TCRdb lists it. The chain combines TRBV20-1 with TRBJ1-2; the tabulated D call, TRBD1, remains unverified against the DNA. Germline V gene sequence: CDR1 DFQATT, CDR2 SNEGSKA (reference sequence). The CDR3 spans 14 residues, counting both ends. CDR3 in amino acids: CSAGDSGQAYGYTF.

There are a few counts of this clonotype. The V gene is TRBV3-1, the J gene TRBJ2-3, with D hard to call. Germline CDR1 and CDR2: LGHDT and YNNKEL (reference sequence). V gave up 2 bases and J gave up 1 base, with 10 bases separating them. The CDR3 length is 15 residues. The DNA for the CDR3 is TGTGCCAGCAGCCAACTAGGACGCCGCACAGATACGCAGTATTTT. It yields the protein CASSQLGRRTDTQYF.

V gene TRBV7-3 combines with J gene TRBJ2-1; 9 bases fit TRBD2. CDR1 is SGHTA and CDR2 is FQGTGA in the germline V gene. The CDR3 covers 15 residues. The V gene end was trimmed by 5 bases and the J gene end by 3 bases; junction bases not matched to a gene: 5. The CDR3 sequence: CASSTTTSGYNEQFF. The CDR3 bases are TGTGCCAGCAGCACTACGACTAGCGGCTACAATGAGCAGTTCTTC.

This clonotype was observed a handful of times. This chain uses TRBV5-1 with TRBJ1-6, with 8 bases lining up with TRBD1. Germline CDR1 reads SGHRS; CDR2 reads YFSETQ. The ends lost 7 bases at V and 8 bases at J; junction bases unmatched: 5. This CDR3 region has 13 residues. The CDR3 DNA sequence: TGCGCCAGCTCCCAGGGGGCCTATTCACCCCTCCACTTT. This gives the protein CASSQGAYSPLHF.

This sequence joins TRBV6-2 or TRBV6-3 and TRBJ1-2; D possibly corresponds to TRBD1 (5 bases). Germline assignment: CDR1 MNHEY and CDR2 SVGEGT. V was pared by 2 bases and J by 0 bases, with 10 bases between. The CDR3 covers 15 residues. The CDR3 region is CASSYLRGTNYGYTF. In DNA, the CDR3 is TGTGCCAGCAGTTACCTCCGGGGGACTAACTATGGCTACACCTTC.

This clonotype came up a few times. This chain links TRBV10-1 with TRBJ2-6, with 10 bases aligning to TRBD1. CDR3 length: 17 amino acids. Losses at the gene ends were 2 bases for V and 1 base for J; bases not matched to a gene: 2. Per the germline V gene, CDR1 is WNHNN and CDR2 is SYGVQD (reference sequence). The CDR3 region is CASSEGTGVSGANVLTF. CDR3 nucleotides: TGCGCCAGCAGTGAGGGGACAGGGGTATCTGGGGCCAACGTCCTGACTTTC.